Listed here are 27 T cell receptor beta chains from one sample, sequenced in a study of response to subunit inactivated influenza vaccine. TCRdb fed the RT-PCR reads into MiXCR, producing one record per CDR3 protein. The repertoire has under 550,000 distinct CDR3 sequences, 6.5% to 8% of them found once; the top ten carry less than 15%. This specimen consisted of PBMCs from blood, obtained roughly 24 months after vaccination. The source of these receptors is a man aged 50-75 years who received an inactivated influenza vaccine.

Ten or more counts support this clonotype. The rearrangement uses TRBV3-1 and TRBJ2-1; TRBD1 is a possible D gene (6 bases). The V gene's germline CDR1 is LGHDT and CDR2 YNNKEL (reference sequence). The CDR3 sequence is 14 residues long. V lost 8 bases, J lost 3 bases, and 14 bases lay in between. CDR3: CASREQGHYNEQFF. The CDR3 DNA follows: TGTGCCAGCCGGGAACAGGGCCACTACAATGAGCAGTTCTTC.

The chain uses TRBV12-3 or TRBV12-4 and TRBJ2-3, with unresolved D. Trimming stripped 4 bases from V and 4 bases from J, with 6 bases between. The CDR3 has 12 residues. The CDR3 reads CASSSNSDTQYF. The CDR3 region has the DNA TGTGCCAGCAGTTCGAATTCAGATACGCAGTATTTT.

The chain carries TRBV10-3 and TRBJ2-7; D is possibly TRBD1 (7 bases). The CDR3 extends over 12 amino acids. The V gene's germline CDR1 is ENHRY and CDR2 SYGVKD. V was clipped by 2 bases and J by 12 bases, with 14 bases between them. The CDR3 nucleotides read TGTGCCATCAGTGAGGGAGGGGGCCACCGGTACTTC. The encoded protein is CAISEGGGHRYF.

The CDR3 sequence is CASSLGPPLETQYF. The CDR3 coding sequence is TGTGCCAGCAGTTTAGGGCCCCCTTTGGAGACCCAGTACTTC. The rearrangement links TRBV12-3 or TRBV12-4 to TRBJ2-5; D remains unclear. The ends were cut back, 1 base at V and 5 bases at J, with 11 bases in the middle. The CDR3 sequence is 14 residues long.

This clonotype was seen a handful of times. The rearrangement links TRBV20-1 to TRBJ2-2, with 7 bases lining up with TRBD1. The germline V gene encodes CDR1 DFQATT and CDR2 SNEGSKA (reference sequence). This CDR3 has 15 amino acids. V dropped 5 bases and J dropped 2; count of bases not matched to a gene: 8. The CDR3 loop reads CSAHHRGRNTGELFF. The CDR3 coding sequence is TGCAGTGCTCACCACAGGGGACGTAACACCGGGGAGCTGTTTTTT.

This clonotype was observed many times. The chain employs TRBV5-1 and TRBJ2-3; a weak D match, TRBD2 (6 bases). This CDR3 contains 17 residues. Germline V CDR1 and CDR2: SGHRS, YFSETQ. Trimming took 0 bases from V and 0 from J, leaving 14 bases between them. The CDR3 is CASSLELGGGSTDTQYF. The CDR3 DNA reads TGCGCCAGCAGCTTGGAACTTGGCGGAGGGAGCACAGATACGCAGTATTTT.

This clonotype was counted ten times or more. The V and J genes are TRBV7-2 and TRBJ2-3, with TRBD2 matching 12 bases. The CDR3 runs to 16 residues. From germline, CDR1 is SGHTA and CDR2 FQGNSA. The V and J ends lost 5 bases and 3 bases, in that order; junction bases with no gene match: 6. The CDR3 is CASSTGLAGITDTQYF. Here the CDR3 DNA reads TGTGCCAGCAGCACCGGACTAGCGGGGATAACAGATACGCAGTATTTT.

The gene calls are TRBV29-1 and TRBJ1-2; D not resolved. The CDR3 covers 10 residues. Deletions cut 5 bases from V and 4 bases from J, with 5 bases between. CDR1 is SQVTM, CDR2 ANQGSEA, per germline. Written as DNA, the CDR3 is TGCAGCGTTTTCTGCTATGGCTACACCTTC. It is translated as CSVFCYGYTF.

This clonotype has at least ten counts. CDR3 sequence (DNA): TGCAGTGCTAAAGTTTTTAGTTCGACAGGGGCCGAACGGAACAATGAGCAGTTCTTC. This codes for CSAKVFSSTGAERNNEQFF. The gene calls are TRBV20-1 and TRBJ2-1; the match to TRBD1 covers 8 bases. From germline, CDR1 is DFQATT and CDR2 SNEGSKA (reference sequence). The V segment lost 4 bases and the J segment 5 bases; nucleotides outside the gene matches: 22. CDR3 length: 19 amino acids.

This clonotype was seen more than once but under ten times. The chain has TRBV10-2 and TRBJ2-1; the match to TRBD1 covers 8 bases. This CDR3 is built from 13 residues. Germline CDR1 WSHSY, CDR2 SAAADI. Trimming at V came to 7 bases and at J to 9 bases, leaving 8 bases not matched to a gene. CDR3 DNA sequence: TGCGCCAGCAACCCGACAGGGGTCGGTGAGCAGTTCTTC. It is translated as CASNPTGVGEQFF.

This clonotype showed up many times. This rearrangement joins TRBV4-2 to TRBJ1-6, with no clear D. The CDR3 is 16 amino acids. Trimming stripped 4 bases from V and 6 bases from J, with 16 bases between. CDR1 and CDR2 from the germline V gene are LGHNA and YNFKEQ. As DNA, the CDR3 is TGTGCCAGCAGCCCCGAAGTGAAGACGGGTAATTCACCCCTCCACTTT. Protein product: CASSPEVKTGNSPLHF.

Only a few counts were recorded for this clonotype. The chain employs TRBV5-1 and TRBJ2-1; possibly TRBD2 for D (5 bases). The CDR3 extends over 15 amino acids. Germline lookup yields CDR1 SGHRS and CDR2 YFSETQ. V lost 4 bases to trimming and J lost 9 bases, with 20 bases between them. CDR3: CASSARAISSREQFF. CDR3 bases: TGCGCCAGCAGCGCCCGGGCCATCTCTAGCCGTGAGCAGTTCTTC.

This clonotype was found many times. V and J are TRBV7-2 and TRBJ1-4; D might be TRBD1 (6 bases). The germline V gene has CDR1 SGHTA and CDR2 FQGNSA. V gave up 5 bases and J gave up 8 bases, with 18 bases separating them. The CDR3 contains 15 residues. The CDR3: CASSDGQTRGEKLFF. DNA of the CDR3: TGTGCCAGCAGCGATGGACAGACACGTGGGGAAAAACTGTTTTTT.

V usage is TRBV20-1 and J usage is TRBJ2-7; D unresolved. The CDR3 is 14 residues long. V dropped 3 bases and J dropped 0 bases, with 12 bases sitting between them. CDR1 and CDR2 (germline): DFQATT, SNEGSKA (reference sequence). The CDR3 nucleotides are TGCAGTGCTAGCGATTCGACTGCCTCCTACGAGCAGTACTTC. This codes for CSASDSTASYEQYF.

The chain uses TRBV10-3 and TRBJ2-5; D gene ambiguous. Germline-derived CDR1 and CDR2 are ENHRY and SYGVKD. V shed 2 bases and J shed 5 bases, with 12 bases lying between them. The CDR3 consists of 14 residues. CDR3 in amino acids: CAISEIGLGETQYF. The CDR3 coding sequence is TGTGCCATCAGTGAGATTGGCCTGGGTGAGACCCAGTACTTC.

The chain couples TRBV20-1 to TRBJ2-7, with 10 bases matching TRBD2. CDR1 is DFQATT and CDR2 is SNEGSKA in the germline V gene (reference sequence). The CDR3 spans 15 residues. V lost 1 base to trimming and J lost 2 bases; unmatched junction nucleotides: 5. CDR3 loop: CSARALLAGTYEQYF. CDR3 sequence (DNA): TGCAGTGCTAGAGCTCTACTAGCGGGAACCTACGAGCAGTACTTC.

This clonotype was recorded at least ten times. J is TRBJ1-4 and V is TRBV4-2, with a tentative D call TRBD1 (5 bases). This CDR3 spans 15 amino acids. Germline V gene sequence: CDR1 LGHNA, CDR2 YNFKEQ. V was trimmed by 0 bases and J by 3 bases, leaving 8 bases between them. DNA for the CDR3: TGTGCCAGCAGCCAAGATCGGGGGGCTAATGAAAAACTGTTTTTT. This encodes CASSQDRGANEKLFF.

This clonotype occurred a few times. The chain has TRBV5-1 and TRBJ2-6; D gene uncertain. V was pared by 7 bases and J by 2 bases, with 7 bases between. CDR1 and CDR2 (germline): SGHRS, YFSETQ. The CDR3 covers 13 residues. This CDR3 reads CASHEPGANVLTF. The CDR3, as DNA: TGCGCCAGCCACGAGCCTGGGGCCAACGTCCTGACTTTC.

The V call is TRBV21-1, the J call TRBJ1-6; TRBD1 is the table's D call and was not checked against the DNA. TRBV21-1 is given as a pseudogene. CDR3 length: 18 amino acids. The CDR3 sequence: CASSKTLTQGRQGSPLHF. CDR3 DNA sequence: TGTGCCAGCAGCAAAACGCTGACACAGGGACGACAAGGATCACCCCTCCACTTT.

V is TRBV21-1 and J is TRBJ2-3; the D call in the table, TRBD2, was not verified against the DNA. TRBV21-1 is labeled a pseudogene. The CDR3 sequence is 14 residues long. The CDR3 region has the DNA TGTGCCCGAAGCCGCCTAGCGGTCACAGATACGCAGTATTTT. Amino acids: CARSRLAVTDTQYF.

This clonotype was counted only a few times. The chain uses TRBV25-1 and TRBJ1-1; maybe TRBD1 (5 bases). Per germline, CDR1 MGHDK and CDR2 SYGVNS. The V gene lost 6 bases and the J gene lost 1 base, with 12 bases spanning the gap. This CDR3 has 14 residues. In DNA, the CDR3 is TGTGCCAGCAGCCCAGGGTACACGAACACTGAAGCTTTCTTT. Translation: CASSPGYTNTEAFF.

Only a few counts were recorded for this clonotype. The chain has TRBV14 and TRBJ2-5; 10 nucleotides line up with TRBD2. Germline V gene sequence: CDR1 SGHDN, CDR2 FVKESK. After removal of 0 bases from V and 2 bases from J, the junction contained 9 bases not matched to a gene. The CDR3 contains 18 residues. The CDR3 here is CASSQDSGLAGVQETQYF. In DNA form, the CDR3 reads TGTGCCAGCAGCCAAGATTCTGGTCTAGCGGGAGTGCAAGAGACCCAGTACTTC. Using reference TRBV14 and TRBJ2-5 for the parts outside the CDR3, the full variable domain is EAGVTQFPSHSVIEKGQTVTLRCDPISGHDNLYWYRRVMGKEIKFLLHFVKESKQDESGMPNNRFLAERTGGTYSTLKVQPAELEDSGVYFCASSQDSGLAGVQETQYFGPGTRLLVL.

This clonotype was detected only a few times. The chain carries TRBV5-4 and TRBJ1-1, with 9 bases identical to TRBD1. CDR1 is SGHNT and CDR2 is YYREEE in the germline V gene (reference sequence). V was pared by 2 bases and J by 4 bases, with 18 bases of the junction left unmatched. The CDR3 spans 19 residues. For the CDR3, the DNA is TGTGCCAGCAGCTTTGACCGACGGGACAGGGAGGATAAAATCACTGAAGCTTTCTTT. This encodes CASSFDRRDREDKITEAFF.

This clonotype was counted only a few times. The V call is TRBV6-5, the J call TRBJ2-5, with a tentative D call TRBD1 (6 bases). There are 15 residues in the CDR3. Germline V gene sequence: CDR1 MNHEY, CDR2 SVGAGI. V gave up 2 bases and J gave up 4 bases, with 14 bases separating them. The CDR3 region is CASSYPGHSGETQYF. The CDR3 DNA follows: TGTGCCAGCAGTTACCCGGGACACTCCGGAGAGACCCAGTACTTC.

This clonotype was detected a few times. The V gene is TRBV28, the J gene TRBJ1-1; D might be TRBD1 (6 bases). Per germline, CDR1 MDHEN and CDR2 SYDVKM. Trimming took off 3 bases at V and 11 bases at J, with 13 bases between the two ends. The CDR3 loop spans 12 amino acids. CDR3: CASSLVGGQAFF. In nucleotides, the CDR3 is TGTGCCAGCAGTTTGGTTGGGGGGCAGGCTTTCTTT.

This clonotype was seen ten or more times. The chain carries TRBV7-2 and TRBJ2-7, with TRBD2 identical over 12 bases. With 5 bases clipped from V and 4 bases from J, the junction kept 6 bases outside the gene matches. Germline lookup yields CDR1 SGHTA and CDR2 FQGNSA. The CDR3 spans 15 residues. The CDR3 DNA reads as TGTGCCAGCAGCCCGACTAGCGGGAGCCTATACGAGCAGTACTTC. It specifies CASSPTSGSLYEQYF.

This clonotype has just a few counts. This chain's CDR3 is CSATPAGGYQETQYF. Written as DNA, the CDR3 is TGCAGTGCTACCCCGGCGGGGGGGTACCAAGAGACCCAGTACTTC. This rearrangement joins TRBV20-1 to TRBJ2-5; 9 positions agree with TRBD2. The V and J ends lost 4 bases and 0 bases, in that order; junction bases with no gene match: 6. This CDR3 comprises 15 residues. Germline V CDR1 and CDR2: DFQATT, SNEGSKA (reference sequence).